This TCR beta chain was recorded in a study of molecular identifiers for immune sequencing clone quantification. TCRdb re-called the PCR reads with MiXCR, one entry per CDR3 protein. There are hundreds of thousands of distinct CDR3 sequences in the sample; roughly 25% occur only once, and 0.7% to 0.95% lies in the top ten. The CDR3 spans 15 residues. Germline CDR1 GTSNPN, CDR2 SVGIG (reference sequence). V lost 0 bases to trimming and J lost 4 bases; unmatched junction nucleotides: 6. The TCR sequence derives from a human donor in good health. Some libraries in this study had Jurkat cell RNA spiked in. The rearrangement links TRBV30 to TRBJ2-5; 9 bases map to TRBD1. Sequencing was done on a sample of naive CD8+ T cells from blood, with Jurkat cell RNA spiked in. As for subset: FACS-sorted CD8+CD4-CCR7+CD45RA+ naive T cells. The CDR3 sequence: CAWSVGDRVLETQYF. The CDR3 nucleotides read TGTGCCTGGAGTGTAGGGGACAGGGTGCTAGAGACCCAGTACTTC. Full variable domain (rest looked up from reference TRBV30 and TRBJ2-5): SQTIHQWPATLVQPVGSPLSLECTVEGTSNPNLYWYRQAAGRGLQLLFYSVGIGQISSEVPQNLSASRPQDRQFILSSKKLLLSDSGFYLCAWSVGDRVLETQYFGPGTRLLVL.